This T cell receptor beta chain came from a study of shared clonotypes between healthy human individuals. Study-level results: Memory subsets had estimated richness that was generally smaller than that of naive subsets. Sequencing depth was expected to influence donor clonotype sharing.

As processed by the authors: Filtering of immunoSEQ junctional sequences could not match full-length read filtering. Only in-frame clones appear in the TCRdb table, and some are missing; sequencing was by immunoSEQ multiplex PCR. V, J and clone size reflect that table, while D and trimming were determined from the DNA. The data contain 950,000 to 1,300,000 clones, more than 60% of them singletons. This clone has only a few counts. Antigen specificity is unknown. Trimming stripped 0 bases from V and 2 bases from J, with 14 bases between. The CDR3 totals 17 residues. The germline V gene has CDR1 SGDLS and CDR2 YYNGEE.

This rearrangement joins TRBV9 to TRBJ2-2; D remains ambiguous. The sequencing sample was made of memory CD4+ T cells sorted from blood. Subset noted: CD45RA-negative fraction. The origin of this receptor is a man aged 18 to 29 in good health. The CDR3 region has the DNA TGTGCCAGCAGCGTAGGGTCCCACAACCTTAACACCGGGGAGCTGTTTTTT. This encodes CASSVGSHNLNTGELFF.